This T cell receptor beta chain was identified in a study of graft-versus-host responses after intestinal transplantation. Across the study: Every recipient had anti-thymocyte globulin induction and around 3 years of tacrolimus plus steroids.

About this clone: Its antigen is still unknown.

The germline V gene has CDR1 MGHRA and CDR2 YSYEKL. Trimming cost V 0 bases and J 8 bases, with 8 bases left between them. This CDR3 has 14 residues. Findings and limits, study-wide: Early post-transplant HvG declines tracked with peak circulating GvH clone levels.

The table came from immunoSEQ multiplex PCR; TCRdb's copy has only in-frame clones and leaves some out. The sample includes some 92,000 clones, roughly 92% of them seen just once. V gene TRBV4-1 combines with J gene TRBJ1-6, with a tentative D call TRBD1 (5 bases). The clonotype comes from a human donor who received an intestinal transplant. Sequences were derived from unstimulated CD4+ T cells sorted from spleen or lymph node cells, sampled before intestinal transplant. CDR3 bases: TGCGCCAGCAGCCAAGACGCGGGGGATTCACCCCTCCACTTT. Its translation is CASSQDAGDSPLHF.